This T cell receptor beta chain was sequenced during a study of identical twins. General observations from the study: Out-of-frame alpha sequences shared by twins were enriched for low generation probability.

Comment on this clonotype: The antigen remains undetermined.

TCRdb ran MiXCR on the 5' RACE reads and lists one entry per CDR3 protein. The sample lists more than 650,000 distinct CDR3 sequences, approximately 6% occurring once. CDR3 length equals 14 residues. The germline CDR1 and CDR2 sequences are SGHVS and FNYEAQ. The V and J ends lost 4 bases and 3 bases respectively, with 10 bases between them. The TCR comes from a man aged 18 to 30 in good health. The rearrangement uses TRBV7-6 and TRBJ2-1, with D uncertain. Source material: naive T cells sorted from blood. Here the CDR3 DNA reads TGTGCCAGCAGCTCCCGAACAAACTACAATGAGCAGTTCTTC. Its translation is CASSSRTNYNEQFF. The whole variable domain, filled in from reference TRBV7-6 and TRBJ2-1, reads GAGVSQSPRYKVTKRGQDVALRCDPISGHVSLYWYRQALGQGPEFLTYFNYEAQQDKSGLPNDRFSAERPEGSISTLTIQRTEQRDSAMYRCASSSRTNYNEQFFGPGTRLTVL.